This entry lists 30 T cell receptor beta chains sequenced from one sample in a study of T cell responses to AZD1222 COVID-19 vaccine. Generated by immunoSEQ multiplex PCR, the TCRdb table keeps only in-frame clones and is missing some. The table has 200,000 or so clones, just under 90% seen once; the top ten hold roughly 6%. This material consisted of peripheral blood, taken on day 0 of AZD1222 vaccination. These receptors were obtained from an adult in good health.

V is TRBV7-2 and J is TRBJ2-7; the D is unclear. From germline, CDR1 is SGHTA and CDR2 FQGNSA. The ends were cut back, 1 base at V and 0 bases at J, with 7 bases in the middle. The CDR3 extends over 14 amino acids. The DNA for the CDR3 is TGTGCCAGCAGCTTAGACACTCCCTCCTACGAGCAGTACTTC. Residues: CASSLDTPSYEQYF.

The CDR3: CASSWGDRGSQETQYF. CDR3 sequence (DNA): TGCGCCAGCAGCTGGGGGGACAGGGGGTCCCAAGAGACCCAGTACTTC. The rearrangement joins TRBV5-1 to TRBJ2-5; 11 positions match TRBD1. J gave up 1 base and V 3 bases, and 5 bases lay outside the gene matches. This CDR3 is built from 16 residues. Per the germline V gene, CDR1 is SGHRS and CDR2 is YFSETQ.

This chain connects TRBV5-1 to TRBJ1-2; TRBD1 might be the D (6 bases). CDR1 and CDR2 (germline): SGHRS, YFSETQ. The CDR3 totals 15 residues. Trimming removed 3 bases at V and 5 bases at J, with 17 bases between. The CDR3 protein is CASSSNRDPRYGYTF. The CDR3, as DNA: TGCGCCAGCAGCTCCAACAGGGACCCAAGGTATGGCTACACCTTC.

The V call is TRBV5-4, the J call TRBJ2-1, with 12 positions matching TRBD1. CDR3 length: 16 residues. The ends lost 0 bases at V and 9 bases at J; junction bases unmatched: 7. Germline CDR1 SGHNT, CDR2 YYREEE (reference sequence). The CDR3 here is CASSLVGGQGAGEQFF. CDR3 nucleotides: TGTGCCAGCAGCTTGGTGGGGGGACAGGGGGCCGGTGAGCAGTTCTTC. Using reference TRBV5-4 and TRBJ2-1 for the parts outside the CDR3, the full variable domain is ETGVTQSPTHLIKTRGQQVTLRCSSQSGHNTVSWYQQALGQGPQFIFQYYREEENGRGNFPPRFSGLQFPNYSSELNVNALELDDSALYLCASSLVGGQGAGEQFFGPGTRLTVL.

The rearrangement uses TRBV6-2 or TRBV6-3 and TRBJ1-1, with 7 bases lining up with TRBD1. J gave up 6 bases and V 0 bases, and 4 bases lay outside the gene matches. The CDR3 is 14 amino acids. Germline values: CDR1 MNHEY, CDR2 SVGEGT. The DNA for the CDR3 is TGTGCCAGCAGTTACTCAAGACAGGGAGCTGAAGCTTTCTTT. It specifies CASSYSRQGAEAFF.

The chain has TRBV12-3 or TRBV12-4 and TRBJ2-5; D gene ambiguous. Trimming stripped 5 bases from V and 7 bases from J, with 14 bases between. CDR3 length: 13 amino acids. CDR3 sequence (DNA): TGTGCCAGCAGTATGAGGACCACTGGGACCCAGTACTTC. This translates into CASSMRTTGTQYF.

The chain carries TRBV18 and TRBJ1-4; D uncertain. Deletions cut 5 bases from V and 0 bases from J, with 4 bases between. Germline CDR1 and CDR2: KGHSH and LQKENI. CDR3 size: 13 residues. CDR3 sequence (DNA): TGTGCCAGCTCAGTTGCAACTAATGAAAAACTGTTTTTT. This codes for CASSVATNEKLFF.

The rearrangement uses TRBV2 and TRBJ2-4; TRBD1 might be the D (6 bases). With 6 bases removed from V and 5 bases from J, the gap between germline ends came to 8 bases. This CDR3 is 12 amino acids long. Per germline, CDR1 SNHLY and CDR2 FYNNEI. In DNA form, the CDR3 reads TGTGCCAGCAGAGCAGGGGAAAACATTCAGTACTTC. As protein: CASRAGENIQYF. The variable domain in full, with the rest retrieved from reference TRBV2 and TRBJ2-4, is EPEVTQTPSHQVTQMGQEVILRCVPISNHLYFYWYRQILGQKVEFLVSFYNNEISEKSEIFDDQFSVERPDGSNFTLKIRSTKLEDSAMYFCASRAGENIQYFGAGTRLSVL.

The chain uses TRBV6-5 and TRBJ2-3; the D is unclear. Germline CDR1 reads MNHEY; CDR2 reads SVGAGI. CDR3 length: 14 residues. Trimming took 4 bases from V and 6 from J, leaving 14 bases between them. The chain's CDR3 is CASSSGPGGDTQYF. CDR3 nucleotides: TGTGCCAGCAGTTCGGGTCCTGGTGGGGATACGCAGTATTTT.

The J gene is TRBJ2-6, the V gene TRBV19; D not certain. The V and J ends lost 3 bases and 1 base respectively, with 4 bases between them. The CDR3 runs to 14 residues. Germline V lookup: CDR1 LNHDA, CDR2 SQIVND (reference sequence). The DNA for the CDR3 is TGTGCCAGTAGTATTATGTCTGGGGCCAACGTCCTGACTTTC. Amino acid sequence: CASSIMSGANVLTF.

The V gene is TRBV10-3, the J gene TRBJ1-5; D ambiguous. Germline V gene data show CDR1 as ENHRY and CDR2 as SYGVKD. V lost 0 bases and J 7 bases, leaving 16 bases between the germline ends. This CDR3 is built from 16 residues. CDR3 region: CAISESGRASDQPQHF. The CDR3 DNA reads TGTGCCATCAGTGAGTCAGGGAGGGCTTCAGACCAGCCCCAGCATTTT.

The chain couples TRBV5-1 to TRBJ1-4; D is unclear. CDR1 and CDR2 from the germline V gene are SGHRS and YFSETQ. This CDR3 has 15 residues. V was trimmed by 0 bases and J by 6 bases, leaving 12 bases between them. The CDR3 bases are TGCGCCAGCAGCTTGGTGGGCCCACTGGATGAAAAACTGTTTTTT. It specifies CASSLVGPLDEKLFF.

The chain joins TRBV4-2 to TRBJ1-1; 9 nucleotides line up with TRBD1. The CDR3 is made up of 16 amino acids. Germline V gives CDR1 LGHNA, CDR2 YNFKEQ. Trimming cost V 0 bases and J 0 bases; bases outside gene matches: 2. The CDR3 sequence is CASSQEGTGLNTEAFF. The DNA for the CDR3 is TGTGCCAGCAGCCAAGAAGGGACAGGGCTGAACACTGAAGCTTTCTTT.

The genes are TRBV7-2 and TRBJ1-4; D possibly corresponds to TRBD1 (6 bases). CDR3 length: 14 amino acids. The germline gives CDR1 SGHTA, CDR2 FQGNSA. The ends were cut back, 5 bases at V and 3 bases at J, with 10 bases in the middle. The CDR3 spells CASSRGGANEKLFF. DNA of the CDR3: TGTGCCAGCAGCAGGGGGGGGGCTAATGAAAAACTGTTTTTT.

This chain uses TRBV6-1 with TRBJ1-2; D ambiguous. CDR1 and CDR2 (germline): MNHNS, SASEGT. The CDR3 length is 14 residues. Trimming left V 1 base short and J 8 bases short, with 14 bases between. CDR3 DNA: TGTGCCAGCAGTGAAGGAGATAGGGTACAAGGCTACACCTTC. Translated: CASSEGDRVQGYTF.

The V and J genes are TRBV27 and TRBJ2-7; TRBD2 agrees at 7 bases. Germline V CDR1 and CDR2: MNHEY, SMNVEV (reference sequence). The V and J ends lost 6 bases and 3 bases, in that order; junction bases with no gene match: 11. The CDR3 runs to 15 residues. The CDR3 here is CASRLSGTNIYEQYF. The CDR3 DNA follows: TGTGCCAGCAGGCTTTCCGGGACTAATATCTACGAGCAGTACTTC.

The rearrangement uses TRBV5-5 and TRBJ1-4, with a tentative D call TRBD1 (5 bases). Deletions cut 3 bases from V and 5 bases from J, with 11 bases between. The length of the CDR3 is 14 residues. Germline assignment: CDR1 SGHKS and CDR2 YYEKEE (reference sequence). The CDR3 nucleotides read TGTGCCAGCAGCTGGGGCGGCCCGAATGAAAAACTGTTTTTT. Protein product: CASSWGGPNEKLFF.

The rearrangement links TRBV25-1 to TRBJ1-3; D is possibly TRBD1 (6 bases). CDR1 is MGHDK, CDR2 SYGVNS, per germline. This CDR3 region has 14 residues. Trimming pared 4 bases from V and 4 bases from J, leaving 11 bases between. The CDR3 protein is CASSVTGLGNTIYF. The CDR3, as DNA: TGTGCCAGCAGTGTTACAGGGCTGGGAAACACCATATATTTT.

This chain uses TRBV6-5 with TRBJ1-4; 9 bases map to TRBD1. Trimming at V came to 6 bases and at J to 8 bases, leaving 7 bases not matched to a gene. The CDR3 totals 14 residues. In germline, CDR1 is MNHEY, CDR2 SVGAGI. CDR3 sequence (DNA): TGTGCCAGCAGCCCACAGGGGGCTGAGGAAAAACTGTTTTTT. Translated, it gives CASSPQGAEEKLFF.

The chain employs TRBV28 and TRBJ1-4; D unresolved. CDR1 and CDR2 (germline): MDHEN, SYDVKM. The CDR3 is 16 residues long. Trimming shortened V by 2 bases and J by 3 bases, and 13 bases separated the two germline ends. The CDR3 region is CASSLSAAAANEKLFF. CDR3 DNA sequence: TGTGCCAGCAGTTTAAGCGCGGCCGCGGCTAATGAAAAACTGTTTTTT.

This clone was found once. J is TRBJ2-3 and V is TRBV5-4; a possible D gene is TRBD1 (5 bases). This CDR3 region has 14 residues. Germline values: CDR1 SGHNT, CDR2 YYREEE (reference sequence). The V end was cut by 7 bases, the J end by 6 bases, with 18 bases between. CDR3 DNA sequence: TGTGCCAGCTCGGACACCACCGCCGGGGATACGCAGTATTTT. Encoded protein: CASSDTTAGDTQYF.

The rearrangement links TRBV6-2 or TRBV6-3 to TRBJ1-6; 12 bases are a match to TRBD1. CDR1 and CDR2 from the germline V gene are MNHEY and SVGEGT. The CDR3 is 18 residues long. V trimming: 6 bases; J trimming: 0 bases; junction bases outside the gene matches: 6. The CDR3 coding sequence is TGTGCCAGCAGCCGGGACAGGGGGCCGGGCTCCTATAATTCACCCCTCCACTTT. As protein: CASSRDRGPGSYNSPLHF.

This chain uses TRBV5-1 with TRBJ2-1, with 11 positions matching TRBD1. J lost 5 bases, V lost 1 base, and 11 bases had no gene match. The length of the CDR3 is 18 residues. CDR1 and CDR2 (germline): SGHRS, YFSETQ. CDR3 nucleotides: TGCGCCAGCAGCTTGCTAGGGCTAATGGGACAGGGGGACAATGAGCAGTTCTTC. Amino acid sequence: CASSLLGLMGQGDNEQFF.

The rearrangement links TRBV5-4 to TRBJ1-3; 7 bases line up with TRBD1. The ends lost 0 bases at V and 2 bases at J; junction bases unmatched: 5. Germline CDR1 is SGHNT and CDR2 is YYREEE (reference sequence). The CDR3 is made up of 16 amino acids. DNA of the CDR3: TGTGCCAGCAGCTTGGGTAAAACAGGGGCTGGAAACACCATATATTTT. Protein: CASSLGKTGAGNTIYF.

In this sample, this clone turned up a few times. This sequence joins TRBV25-1 and TRBJ2-5, with a tentative D call TRBD2 (5 bases). CDR1 and CDR2 from the germline V gene are MGHDK and SYGVNS. The CDR3 covers 12 residues. The ends were cut back, 5 bases at V and 5 bases at J, with 9 bases in the middle. This CDR3 reads CASSPRGETQYF. The CDR3, as DNA: TGTGCCAGCAGTCCTCGCGGGGAGACCCAGTACTTC. The full variable domain, its missing parts supplied by reference TRBV25-1 and TRBJ2-5, is EADIYQTPRYLVIGTGKKITLECSQTMGHDKMYWYQQDPGMELHLIHYSYGVNSTEKGDLSSESTVSRIRTEHFPLTLESARPSHTSQYLCASSPRGETQYFGPGTRLLVL.

This chain uses TRBV30 with TRBJ1-6; D unclear. V was clipped by 3 bases and J by 9 bases, with 12 bases between them. CDR1 and CDR2 from the germline V gene are GTSNPN and SVGIG (reference sequence). The CDR3 extends over 13 amino acids. The CDR3 coding sequence is TGTGCCTGGAGAGTGGCCGTCTTTTCACCCCTCCACTTT. As protein: CAWRVAVFSPLHF.

CDR3 protein: CATCSSGANVLTF. The DNA for the CDR3 is TGTGCCACCTGCTCCTCTGGGGCCAACGTCCTGACTTTC. The V gene is TRBV24-1, the J gene TRBJ2-6; D not certain. The CDR3 length is 13 residues. Trimming took off 9 bases at V and 0 bases at J, with 5 bases between the two ends. Germline V gives CDR1 KGHDR, CDR2 SFDVKD.

The chain is built from TRBV3-1 (or the pseudogene TRBV3-2) and TRBJ1-1; no definite D call. Per germline, CDR1 LGHDT and CDR2 YNNKEL (reference sequence). The V end was cut by 4 bases, the J end by 0 bases, with 6 bases between. The CDR3 sequence is 13 residues long. The CDR3 DNA sequence: TGTGCCAGCAGCCTCCGAATGAACACTGAAGCTTTCTTT. Protein: CASSLRMNTEAFF.

This clone was recorded only once. This rearrangement joins TRBV24-1 to TRBJ1-2; D is perhaps TRBD1 (6 bases). The CDR3 has 15 amino acids. V lost 5 bases to trimming and J lost 4 bases, with 16 bases between them. CDR1 KGHDR and CDR2 SFDVKD come from the germline V gene. The CDR3 reads CATSGAGRGGYGYTF. CDR3 nucleotide sequence: TGTGCCACCAGTGGAGCAGGGCGAGGGGGCTATGGCTACACCTTC.

V gene TRBV11-2 combines with J gene TRBJ2-1, with TRBD2 matching over 9 bases. J lost 4 bases, V lost 0 bases, and 1 base had no gene match. Germline V CDR1 and CDR2: SGHAT, FQNNGV. The CDR3 is 15 residues long. The CDR3, as DNA: TGTGCCAGCAGCTTAGATCTAGCGGGGTACAATGAGCAGTTCTTC. Translation: CASSLDLAGYNEQFF. Looking up the rest from reference TRBV11-2 and TRBJ2-1 gives the full variable domain: EAGVAQSPRYKIIEKRQSVAFWCNPISGHATLYWYQQILGQGPKLLIQFQNNGVVDDSQLPKDRFSAERLKGVDSTLKIQPAKLEDSAVYLCASSLDLAGYNEQFFGPGTRLTVL.